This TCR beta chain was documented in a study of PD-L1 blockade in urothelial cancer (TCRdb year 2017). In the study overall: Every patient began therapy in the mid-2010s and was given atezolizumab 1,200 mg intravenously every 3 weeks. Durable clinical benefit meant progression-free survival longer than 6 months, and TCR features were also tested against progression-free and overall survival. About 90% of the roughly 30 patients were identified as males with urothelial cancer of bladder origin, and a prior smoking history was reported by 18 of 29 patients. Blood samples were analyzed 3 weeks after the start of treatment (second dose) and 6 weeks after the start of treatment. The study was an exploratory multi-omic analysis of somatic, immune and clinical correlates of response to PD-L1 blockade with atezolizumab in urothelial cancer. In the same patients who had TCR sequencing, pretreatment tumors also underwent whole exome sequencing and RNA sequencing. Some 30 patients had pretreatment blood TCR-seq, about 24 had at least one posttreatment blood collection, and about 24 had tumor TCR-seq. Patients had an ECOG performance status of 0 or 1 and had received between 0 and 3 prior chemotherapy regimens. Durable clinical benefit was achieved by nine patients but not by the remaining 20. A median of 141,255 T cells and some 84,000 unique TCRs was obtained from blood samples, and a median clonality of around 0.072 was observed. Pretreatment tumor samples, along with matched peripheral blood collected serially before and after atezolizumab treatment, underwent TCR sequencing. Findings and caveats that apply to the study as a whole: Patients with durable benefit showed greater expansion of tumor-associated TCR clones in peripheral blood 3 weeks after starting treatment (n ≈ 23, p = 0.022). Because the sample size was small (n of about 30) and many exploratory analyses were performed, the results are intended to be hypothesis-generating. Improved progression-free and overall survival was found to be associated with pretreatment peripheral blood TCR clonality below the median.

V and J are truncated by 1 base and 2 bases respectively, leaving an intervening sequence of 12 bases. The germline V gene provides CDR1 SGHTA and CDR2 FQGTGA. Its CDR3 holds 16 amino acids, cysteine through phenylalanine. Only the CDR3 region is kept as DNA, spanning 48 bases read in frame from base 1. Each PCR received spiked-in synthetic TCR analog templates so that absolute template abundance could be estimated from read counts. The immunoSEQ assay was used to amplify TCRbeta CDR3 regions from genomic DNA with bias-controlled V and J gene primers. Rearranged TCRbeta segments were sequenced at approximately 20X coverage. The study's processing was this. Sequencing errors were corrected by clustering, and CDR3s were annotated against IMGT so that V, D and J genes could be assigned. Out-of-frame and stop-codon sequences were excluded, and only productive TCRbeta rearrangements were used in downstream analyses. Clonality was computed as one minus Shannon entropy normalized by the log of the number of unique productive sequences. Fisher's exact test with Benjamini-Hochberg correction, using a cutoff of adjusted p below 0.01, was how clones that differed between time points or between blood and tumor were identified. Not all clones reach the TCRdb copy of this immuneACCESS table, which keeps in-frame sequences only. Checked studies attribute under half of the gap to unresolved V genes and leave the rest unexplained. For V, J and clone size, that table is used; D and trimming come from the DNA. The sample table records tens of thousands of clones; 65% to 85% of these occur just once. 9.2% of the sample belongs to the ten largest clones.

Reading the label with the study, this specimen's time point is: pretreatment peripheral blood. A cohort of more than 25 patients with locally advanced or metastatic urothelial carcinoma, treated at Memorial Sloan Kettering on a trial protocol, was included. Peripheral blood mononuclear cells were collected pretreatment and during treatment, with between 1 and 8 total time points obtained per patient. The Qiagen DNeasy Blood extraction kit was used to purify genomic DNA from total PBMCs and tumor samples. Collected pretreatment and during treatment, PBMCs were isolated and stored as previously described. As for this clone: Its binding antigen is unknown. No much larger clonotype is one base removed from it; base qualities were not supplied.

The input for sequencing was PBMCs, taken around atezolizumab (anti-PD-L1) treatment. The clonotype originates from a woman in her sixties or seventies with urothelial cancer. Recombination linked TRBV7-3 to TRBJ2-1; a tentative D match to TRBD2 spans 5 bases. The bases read TGTGCCAGCAGCTTAAGGGCTAGCCCCACCTACAATGAGCAGTTCTTC. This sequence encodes CASSLRASPTYNEQFF.